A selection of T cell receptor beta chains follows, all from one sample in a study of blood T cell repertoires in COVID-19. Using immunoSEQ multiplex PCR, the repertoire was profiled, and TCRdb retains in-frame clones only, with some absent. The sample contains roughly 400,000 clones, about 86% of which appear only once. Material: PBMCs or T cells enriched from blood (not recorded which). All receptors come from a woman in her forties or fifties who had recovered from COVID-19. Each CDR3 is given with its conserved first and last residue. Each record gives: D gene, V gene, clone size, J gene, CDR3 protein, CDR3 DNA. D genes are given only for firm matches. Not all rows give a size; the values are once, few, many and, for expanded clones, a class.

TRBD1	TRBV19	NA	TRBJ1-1	CASSLLGGNTEAFF	TGTGCCAGTAGTTTGTTAGGGGGCAACACTGAAGCTTTCTTT
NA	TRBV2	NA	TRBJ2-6	CASSASSGANVLTF	TGTGCCAGCAGTGCTAGCTCTGGGGCCAACGTCCTGACTTTC
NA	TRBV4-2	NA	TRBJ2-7	CASSQGGPYEQYF	TGTGCCAGCAGCCAAGGGGGGCCCTACGAGCAGTACTTC
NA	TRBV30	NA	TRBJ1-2	CAWRGSTGHPSNYGYTF	TGTGCCTGGAGAGGAAGTACGGGACATCCTTCTAACTATGGCTACACCTTC
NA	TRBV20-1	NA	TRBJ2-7	CSARWIGVGYF	TGCAGTGCTAGATGGATCGGAGTGGGGTACTTC
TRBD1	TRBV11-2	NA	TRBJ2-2	CASSVGTGLTGELFF	TGTGCCAGCAGTGTCGGGACAGGGTTAACCGGGGAGCTGTTTTTT
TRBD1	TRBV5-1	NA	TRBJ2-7	CASSLENTGAGYEQYF	TGCGCCAGCAGCTTGGAAAACACAGGGGCTGGCTACGAGCAGTACTTC
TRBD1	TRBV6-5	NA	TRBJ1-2	CASSYGDRKDGYTF	TGTGCCAGCAGTTACGGGGACAGGAAGGATGGCTACACCTTC
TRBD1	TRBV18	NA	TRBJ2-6	CASSPGTGGTGANVLTF	TGTGCCAGCTCACCAGGGACAGGGGGTACTGGGGCCAACGTCCTGACTTTC
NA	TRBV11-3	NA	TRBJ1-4	CASTPGGSNEKLFF	TGTGCCAGCACTCCGGGAGGTAGTAATGAAAAACTGTTTTTT
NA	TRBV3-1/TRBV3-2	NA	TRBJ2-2	CASSQGEYGERGTGELFF	TGTGCCAGCAGCCAAGGCGAGTACGGGGAACGGGGCACCGGGGAGCTGTTTTTT
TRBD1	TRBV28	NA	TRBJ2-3	CASSLGTGASTDTQYF	TGTGCCAGCAGTTTAGGGACAGGGGCGAGCACAGATACGCAGTATTTT
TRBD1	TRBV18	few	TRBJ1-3	CASSPVPGTASGNTIYF	TGTGCCAGCTCACCAGTCCCTGGGACAGCCTCTGGAAACACCATATATTTT
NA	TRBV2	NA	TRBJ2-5	CASRHDVRGKAQETQYF	TGTGCCAGCAGGCATGACGTGCGGGGCAAGGCTCAAGAGACCCAGTACTTC
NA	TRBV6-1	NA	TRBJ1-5	CASSGTGLSIGEPQHF	TGTGCCAGCAGTGGCACGGGACTATCGATCGGGGAGCCCCAGCATTTT
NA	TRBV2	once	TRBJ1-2	CASSEGGWTANYGYTF	TGTGCCAGCAGTGAAGGGGGATGGACTGCTAACTATGGCTACACCTTC
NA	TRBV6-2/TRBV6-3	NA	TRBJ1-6	CASSYSTGPLHF	TGTGCCAGCAGTTACTCGACGGGTCCCCTCCACTTT
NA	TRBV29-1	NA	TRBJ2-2	CSVGRGNTGELFF	TGCAGCGTTGGGCGGGGCAACACCGGGGAGCTGTTTTTT
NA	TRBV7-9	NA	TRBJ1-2	CASSLDTGRGYGYTF	TGTGCCAGCAGCTTGGATACAGGGCGCGGCTATGGCTACACCTTC
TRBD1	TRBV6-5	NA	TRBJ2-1	CASRHPGQGRNEQFF	TGTGCCAGCAGACACCCGGGACAGGGCCGGAATGAGCAGTTCTTC
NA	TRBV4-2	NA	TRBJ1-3	CASSQDLRGYTIYF	TGTGCCAGCAGCCAAGATTTACGGGGTTACACCATATATTTT
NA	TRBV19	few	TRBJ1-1	CASSSGAGRGMPEAFF	TGTGCCAGTAGTTCTGGGGCGGGCAGGGGAATGCCTGAAGCTTTCTTT
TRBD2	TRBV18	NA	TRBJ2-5	CASSIAGTSAETQYF	TGTGCCAGCTCTATTGCCGGGACTAGTGCCGAGACCCAGTACTTC